A single sample is the source of the 5 T cell receptor beta chains below, sequenced in a study of cytomegalovirus exposure and HLA in healthy donors. Profiling relied on immunoSEQ multiplex PCR, and the TCRdb table lists in-frame clones only, not all of them. The sample has over 250,000 clones, 65% to 90% seen once; the top ten hold about 1%. The sequenced sample was PBMCs. These receptors were obtained from a woman between 18 and 29 years old in good health and CMV-seronegative.

The rearrangement uses TRBV7-2 and TRBJ1-5, with 8 positions matching TRBD1. With 5 bases clipped from V and 6 bases from J, the junction kept 9 bases outside the gene matches. CDR1 and CDR2 from the germline V gene are SGHTA and FQGNSA. This CDR3 has 15 residues. As DNA, the CDR3 is TGTGCCAGCAGCGAGGACAGGGAAAGGGGTCAGCCCCAGCATTTT. Residues: CASSEDRERGQPQHF.

The chain joins TRBV9 to TRBJ2-3, with 7 bases lining up with TRBD2. V shed 2 bases and J 3 bases; nucleotides not matched to a gene: 6. The CDR3 length is 15 residues. Germline CDR1 is SGDLS and CDR2 is YYNGEE. This chain's CDR3 is CASSVGGSGTDTQYF. The CDR3 bases are TGTGCCAGCAGCGTGGGCGGGAGTGGGACAGATACGCAGTATTTT.

The rearrangement links TRBV27 to TRBJ2-3, with 8 bases fitting TRBD2. Germline CDR1 MNHEY, CDR2 SMNVEV (reference sequence). The CDR3 is made up of 16 amino acids. V lost 5 bases, J lost 3 bases, and 10 bases stayed unmatched. The CDR3 coding sequence is TGTGCCAGCAGTACGATCCCCCGGGGGGGGACAGATACGCAGTATTTT. This codes for CASSTIPRGGTDTQYF.

The genes are TRBV7-9 and TRBJ1-2; a possible D gene is TRBD1 (5 bases). V was clipped by 8 bases and J by 7 bases, with 11 bases between them. The CDR3 is made up of 11 amino acids. Germline CDR1 is SEHNR and CDR2 is FQNEAQ (reference sequence). The DNA for the CDR3 is TGTGCCAGCCATCAGGGTCCTGGCTACACCTTC. Its protein is CASHQGPGYTF.

As concerns this clone: The identical CDR3 is also encoded by other nucleotide sequences in the sample. The J gene is TRBJ1-1, the V gene TRBV11-3; TRBD1 agrees at 8 bases. Germline trimming cut 4 bases from V and 5 bases from J; bases unmatched to any gene: 3. CDR3 length equals 13 residues. Germline lookup yields CDR1 SGHNT and CDR2 YENEEA. The CDR3 region has the DNA TGTGCCAGCAGCTACAGGGGGGGGACTGAAGCTTTCTTT. This codes for CASSYRGGTEAFF.